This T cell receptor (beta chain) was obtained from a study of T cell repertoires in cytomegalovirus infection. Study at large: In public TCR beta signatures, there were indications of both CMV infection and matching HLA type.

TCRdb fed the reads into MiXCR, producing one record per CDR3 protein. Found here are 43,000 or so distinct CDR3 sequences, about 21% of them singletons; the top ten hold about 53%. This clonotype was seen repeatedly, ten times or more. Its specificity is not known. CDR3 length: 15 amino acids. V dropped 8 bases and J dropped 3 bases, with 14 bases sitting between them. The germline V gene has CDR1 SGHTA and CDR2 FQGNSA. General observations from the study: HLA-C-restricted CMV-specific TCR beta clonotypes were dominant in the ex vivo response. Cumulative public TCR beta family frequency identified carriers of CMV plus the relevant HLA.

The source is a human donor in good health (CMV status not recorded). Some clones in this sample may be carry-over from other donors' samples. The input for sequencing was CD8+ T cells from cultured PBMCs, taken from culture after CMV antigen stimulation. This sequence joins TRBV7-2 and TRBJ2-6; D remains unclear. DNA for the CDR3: TGTGCCAGCTCAACCCCCAGTTTTGGGGCCAACGTCCTGACTTTC. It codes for CASSTPSFGANVLTF.